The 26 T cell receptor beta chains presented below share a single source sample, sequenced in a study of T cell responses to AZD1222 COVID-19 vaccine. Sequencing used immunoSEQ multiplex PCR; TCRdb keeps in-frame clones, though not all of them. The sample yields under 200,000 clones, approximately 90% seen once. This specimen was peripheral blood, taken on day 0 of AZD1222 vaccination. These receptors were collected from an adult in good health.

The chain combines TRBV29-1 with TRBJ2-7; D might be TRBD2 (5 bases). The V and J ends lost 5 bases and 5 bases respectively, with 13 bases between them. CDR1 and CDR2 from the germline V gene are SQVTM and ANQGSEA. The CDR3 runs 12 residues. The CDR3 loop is CSVLRTGDEQYF. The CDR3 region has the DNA TGCAGCGTTTTACGGACCGGGGACGAGCAGTACTTC.

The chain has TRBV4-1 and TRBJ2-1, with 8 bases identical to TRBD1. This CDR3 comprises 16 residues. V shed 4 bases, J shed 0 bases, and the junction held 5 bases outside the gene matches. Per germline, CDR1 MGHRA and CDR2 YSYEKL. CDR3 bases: TGCGCCAGCAGCCGAAATACAGGGGGCTCCTACAATGAGCAGTTCTTC. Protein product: CASSRNTGGSYNEQFF.

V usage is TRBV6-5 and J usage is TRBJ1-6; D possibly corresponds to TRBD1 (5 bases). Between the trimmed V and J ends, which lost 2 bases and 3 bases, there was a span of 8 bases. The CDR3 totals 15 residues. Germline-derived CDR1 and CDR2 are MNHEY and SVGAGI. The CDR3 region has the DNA TGTGCCAGCAGTTACGGGGGAGACTATAATTCACCCCTCCACTTT. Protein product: CASSYGGDYNSPLHF.

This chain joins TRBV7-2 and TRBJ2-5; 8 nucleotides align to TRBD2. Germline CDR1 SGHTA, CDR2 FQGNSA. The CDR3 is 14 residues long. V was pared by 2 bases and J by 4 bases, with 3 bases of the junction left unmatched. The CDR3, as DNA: TGTGCCAGCAGCTTATATAGCGGGGTAGAGACCCAGTACTTC. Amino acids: CASSLYSGVETQYF.

The CDR3 DNA sequence: TGTGCCAGCAGCCTCTCCGGGACAGGGTTTCCAGCTAACTATGGCTACACCTTC. Translated, it gives CASSLSGTGFPANYGYTF. V gene TRBV27 combines with J gene TRBJ1-2; the match to TRBD1 covers 9 bases. The ends lost 6 bases at V and 0 bases at J; junction bases unmatched: 14. Per the germline V gene, CDR1 is MNHEY and CDR2 is SMNVEV (reference sequence). The CDR3 is 18 residues long.

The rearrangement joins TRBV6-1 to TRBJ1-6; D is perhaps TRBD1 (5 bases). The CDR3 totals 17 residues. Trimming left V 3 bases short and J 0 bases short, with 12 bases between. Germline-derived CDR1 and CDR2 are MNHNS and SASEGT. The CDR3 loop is CASSEFGASSYNSPLHF. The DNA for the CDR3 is TGTGCCAGCAGTGAGTTCGGGGCCAGCTCCTATAATTCACCCCTCCACTTT.

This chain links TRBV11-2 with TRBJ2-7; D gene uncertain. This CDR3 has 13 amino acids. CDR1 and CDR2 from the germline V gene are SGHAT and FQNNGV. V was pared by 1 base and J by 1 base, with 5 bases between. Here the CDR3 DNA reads TGTGCCAGCAGCTTAGTGGGTTCCTACGAGCAGTACTTC. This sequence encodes CASSLVGSYEQYF.

The CDR3 DNA follows: TGTGCCAGCAGGACGGACAGGGGGAATCAGCCCCAGCATTTT. Translation: CASRTDRGNQPQHF. The V and J genes are TRBV28 and TRBJ1-5, with TRBD1 matching over 10 bases. Germline-derived CDR1 and CDR2 are MDHEN and SYDVKM. With V trimmed by 6 bases and J by 4 bases, 3 bases remained unmatched. This CDR3 spans 14 amino acids.

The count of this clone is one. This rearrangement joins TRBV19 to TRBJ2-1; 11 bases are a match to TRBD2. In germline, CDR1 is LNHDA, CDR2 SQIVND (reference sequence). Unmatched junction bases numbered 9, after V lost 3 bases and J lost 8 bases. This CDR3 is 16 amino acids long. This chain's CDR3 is CASSMLAGGLYDEQFF. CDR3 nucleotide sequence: TGTGCCAGTAGTATGCTAGCGGGGGGACTCTATGATGAGCAGTTCTTC.

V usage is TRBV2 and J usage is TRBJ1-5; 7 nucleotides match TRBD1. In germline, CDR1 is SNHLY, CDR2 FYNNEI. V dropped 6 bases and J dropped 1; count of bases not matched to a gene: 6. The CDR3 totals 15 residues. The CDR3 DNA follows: TGTGCCAGCAGAGAACAGACAGGGAGCAATCAGCCCCAGCATTTT. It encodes CASREQTGSNQPQHF.

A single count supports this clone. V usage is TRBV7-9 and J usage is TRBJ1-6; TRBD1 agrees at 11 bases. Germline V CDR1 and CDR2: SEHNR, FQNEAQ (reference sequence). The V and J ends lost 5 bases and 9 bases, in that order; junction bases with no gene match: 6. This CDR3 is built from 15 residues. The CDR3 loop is CASSASGTGGSPLHF. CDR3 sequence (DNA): TGTGCCAGCAGCGCGTCCGGGACAGGGGGTTCACCCCTCCACTTT. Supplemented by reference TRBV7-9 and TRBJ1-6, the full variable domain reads DTGVSQNPRHKITKRGQNVTFRCDPISEHNRLYWYRQTLGQGPEFLTYFQNEAQLEKSRLLSDRFSAERPKGSFSTLEIQRTEQGDSAMYLCASSASGTGGSPLHFGNGTRLTVT.

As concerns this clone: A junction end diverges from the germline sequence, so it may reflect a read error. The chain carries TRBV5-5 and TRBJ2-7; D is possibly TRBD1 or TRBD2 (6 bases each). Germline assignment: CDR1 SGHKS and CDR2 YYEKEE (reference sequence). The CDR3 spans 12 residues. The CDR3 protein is CASSPGGSMYVF. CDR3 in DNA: TGTGCCAGCAGCCCCGGGGGCTCAATGTACGTTTTC.

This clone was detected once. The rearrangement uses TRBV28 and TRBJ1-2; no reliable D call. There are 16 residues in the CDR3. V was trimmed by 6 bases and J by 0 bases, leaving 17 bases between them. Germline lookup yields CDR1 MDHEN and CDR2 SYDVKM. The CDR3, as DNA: TGTGCCAGCAGCCCCGCTTATGGGAACACTAACTATGGCTACACCTTC. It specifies CASSPAYGNTNYGYTF.

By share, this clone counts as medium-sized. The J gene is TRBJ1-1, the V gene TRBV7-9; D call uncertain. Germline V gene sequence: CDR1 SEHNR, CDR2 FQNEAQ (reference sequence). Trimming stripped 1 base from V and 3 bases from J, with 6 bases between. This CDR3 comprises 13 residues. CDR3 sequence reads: CASSLVSDTEAFF. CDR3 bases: TGTGCCAGCAGCTTAGTGTCAGACACTGAAGCTTTCTTT.

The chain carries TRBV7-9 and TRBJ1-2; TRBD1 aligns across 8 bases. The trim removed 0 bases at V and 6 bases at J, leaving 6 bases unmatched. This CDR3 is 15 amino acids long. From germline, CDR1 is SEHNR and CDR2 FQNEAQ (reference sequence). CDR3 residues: CASSLAVTGVNGYTF. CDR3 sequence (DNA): TGTGCCAGCAGCTTAGCCGTGACAGGGGTCAATGGCTACACCTTC.

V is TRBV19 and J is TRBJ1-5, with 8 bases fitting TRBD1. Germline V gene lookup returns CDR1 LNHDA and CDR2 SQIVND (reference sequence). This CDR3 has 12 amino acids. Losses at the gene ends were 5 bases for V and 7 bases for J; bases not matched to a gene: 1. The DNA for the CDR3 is TGTGCCAGTAGTGACAGGGGCCAGCCCCAGCATTTT. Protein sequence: CASSDRGQPQHF.

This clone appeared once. This CDR3 is CASRQGGDSPLHF. CDR3 bases: TGTGCCAGCAGACAGGGTGGTGATTCACCCCTCCACTTT. J is TRBJ1-6 and V is TRBV27; tentative D call: TRBD1 (6 bases). The CDR3 runs 13 residues. CDR1 is MNHEY, CDR2 SMNVEV, per germline (reference sequence). The germline V and J ends were trimmed by 6 bases and 8 bases, with 11 bases remaining between them.

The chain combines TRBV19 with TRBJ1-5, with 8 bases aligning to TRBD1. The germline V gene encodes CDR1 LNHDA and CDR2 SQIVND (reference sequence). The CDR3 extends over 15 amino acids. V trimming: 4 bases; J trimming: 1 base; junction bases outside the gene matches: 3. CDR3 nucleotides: TGTGCCAGTAGTAAACAGGGGGGGAGCAATCAGCCCCAGCATTTT. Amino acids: CASSKQGGSNQPQHF.

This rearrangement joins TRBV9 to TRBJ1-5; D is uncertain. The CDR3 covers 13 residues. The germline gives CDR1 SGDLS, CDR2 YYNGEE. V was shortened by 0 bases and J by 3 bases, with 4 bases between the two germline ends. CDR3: CASSVGVNQPQHF. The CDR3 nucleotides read TGTGCCAGCAGCGTAGGAGTCAATCAGCCCCAGCATTTT.

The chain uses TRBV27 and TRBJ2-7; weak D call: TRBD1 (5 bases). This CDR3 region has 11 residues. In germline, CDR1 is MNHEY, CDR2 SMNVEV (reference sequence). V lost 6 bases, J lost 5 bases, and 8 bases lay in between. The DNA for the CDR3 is TGTGCCAGCAGCACAGGTCACGAGCAGTACTTC. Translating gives CASSTGHEQYF.

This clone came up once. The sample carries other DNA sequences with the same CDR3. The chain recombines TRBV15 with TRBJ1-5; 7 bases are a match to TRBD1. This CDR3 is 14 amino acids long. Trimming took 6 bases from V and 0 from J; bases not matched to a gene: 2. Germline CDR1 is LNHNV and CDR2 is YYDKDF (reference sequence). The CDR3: CATSTGASNQPQHF. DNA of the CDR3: TGTGCCACCAGTACAGGGGCTAGCAATCAGCCCCAGCATTTT.

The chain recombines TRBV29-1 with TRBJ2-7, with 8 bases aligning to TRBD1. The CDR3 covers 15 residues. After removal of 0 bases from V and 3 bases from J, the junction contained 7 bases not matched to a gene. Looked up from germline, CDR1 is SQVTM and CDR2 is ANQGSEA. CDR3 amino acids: CSVEDSTGALYEQYF. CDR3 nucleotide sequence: TGCAGCGTTGAAGATTCGACAGGGGCCCTCTACGAGCAGTACTTC.

CDR3 amino acids: CASNPQGWGTGTPREQYF. The DNA for the CDR3 is TGTGCCAGCAACCCACAGGGGTGGGGGACAGGGACCCCTCGCGAGCAGTACTTC. The J gene is TRBJ2-7, the V gene TRBV28, with 9 positions matching TRBD1. Germline CDR1 reads MDHEN; CDR2 reads SYDVKM. This CDR3 is built from 18 residues. V was clipped by 7 bases and J by 6 bases; unmatched bases: 22.

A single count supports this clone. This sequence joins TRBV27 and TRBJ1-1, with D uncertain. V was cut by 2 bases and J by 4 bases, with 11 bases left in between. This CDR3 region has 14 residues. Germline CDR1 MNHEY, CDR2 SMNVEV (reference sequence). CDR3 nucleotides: TGTGCCAGCAGTTTAAATACGGCGGGCACTGAAGCTTTCTTT. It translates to CASSLNTAGTEAFF.

CDR3 loop: CAISLLAGVAYNEQFF. The CDR3 nucleotides read TGTGCCATCAGTTTACTAGCGGGAGTAGCCTACAATGAGCAGTTCTTC. The V and J genes are TRBV10-3 and TRBJ2-1; 11 positions agree with TRBD2. The CDR3 length is 16 residues. Losses at the gene ends were 5 bases for V and 2 bases for J; bases not matched to a gene: 5. CDR1 is ENHRY and CDR2 is SYGVKD in the germline V gene.

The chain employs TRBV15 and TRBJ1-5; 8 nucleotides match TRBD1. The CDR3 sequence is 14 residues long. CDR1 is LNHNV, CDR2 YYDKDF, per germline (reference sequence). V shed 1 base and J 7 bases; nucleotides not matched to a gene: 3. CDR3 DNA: TGTGCCACCAGCAGAGCCCAGGGGGCCCAGCCCCAGCATTTT. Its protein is CATSRAQGAQPQHF.